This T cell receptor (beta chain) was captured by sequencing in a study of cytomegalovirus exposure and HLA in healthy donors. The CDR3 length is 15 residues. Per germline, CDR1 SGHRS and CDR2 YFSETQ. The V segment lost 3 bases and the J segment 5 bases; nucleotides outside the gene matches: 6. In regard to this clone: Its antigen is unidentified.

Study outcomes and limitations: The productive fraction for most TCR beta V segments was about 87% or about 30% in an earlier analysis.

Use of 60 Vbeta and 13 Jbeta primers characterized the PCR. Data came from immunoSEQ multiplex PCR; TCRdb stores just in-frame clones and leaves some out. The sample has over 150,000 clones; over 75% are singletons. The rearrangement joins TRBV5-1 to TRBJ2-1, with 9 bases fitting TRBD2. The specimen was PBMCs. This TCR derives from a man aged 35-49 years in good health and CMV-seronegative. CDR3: CASSSLAGANNEQFF. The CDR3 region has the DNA TGCGCCAGCAGCTCCTTAGCGGGGGCGAACAATGAGCAGTTCTTC.